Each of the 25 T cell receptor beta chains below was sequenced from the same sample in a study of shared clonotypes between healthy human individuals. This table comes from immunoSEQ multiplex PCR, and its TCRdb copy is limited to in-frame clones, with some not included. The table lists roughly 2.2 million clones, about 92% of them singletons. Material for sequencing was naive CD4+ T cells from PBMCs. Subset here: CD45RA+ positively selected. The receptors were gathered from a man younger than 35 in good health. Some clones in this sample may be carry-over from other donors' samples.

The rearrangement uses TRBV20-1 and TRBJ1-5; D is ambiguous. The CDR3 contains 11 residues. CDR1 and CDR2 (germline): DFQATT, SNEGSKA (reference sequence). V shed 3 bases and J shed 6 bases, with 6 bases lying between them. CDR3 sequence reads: CSASNGQPQHF. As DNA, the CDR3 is TGCAGTGCTAGTAACGGTCAGCCCCAGCATTTT.

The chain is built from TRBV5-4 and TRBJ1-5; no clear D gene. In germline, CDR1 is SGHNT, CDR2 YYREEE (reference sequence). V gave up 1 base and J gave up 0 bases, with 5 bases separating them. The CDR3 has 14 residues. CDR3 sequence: CASSLWDSNQPQHF. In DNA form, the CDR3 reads TGTGCCAGCAGCTTGTGGGATAGCAATCAGCCCCAGCATTTT.

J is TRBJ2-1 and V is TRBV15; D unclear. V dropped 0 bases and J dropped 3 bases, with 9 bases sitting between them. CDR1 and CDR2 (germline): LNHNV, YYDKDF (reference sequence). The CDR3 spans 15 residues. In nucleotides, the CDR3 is TGTGCCACCAGCAGAGATCGAGGCATCTACAATGAGCAGTTCTTC. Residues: CATSRDRGIYNEQFF. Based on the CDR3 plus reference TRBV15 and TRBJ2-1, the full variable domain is DAMVIQNPRYQVTQFGKPVTLSCSQTLNHNVMYWYQQKSSQAPKLLFHYYDKDFNNEADTPDNFQSRRPNTSFCFLDIRSPGLGDTAMYLCATSRDRGIYNEQFFGPGTRLTVL.

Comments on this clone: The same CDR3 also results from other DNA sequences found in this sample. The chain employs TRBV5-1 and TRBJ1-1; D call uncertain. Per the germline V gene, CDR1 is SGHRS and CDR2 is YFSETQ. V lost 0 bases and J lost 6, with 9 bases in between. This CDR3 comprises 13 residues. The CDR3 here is CASSLGGNSEAFF. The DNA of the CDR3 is TGCGCCAGCAGCTTGGGAGGCAATTCTGAAGCTTTCTTT.

The CDR3 sequence is CASTKGSGAYGYTF. The CDR3 region has the DNA TGTGCCAGCACTAAAGGTAGTGGAGCTTATGGCTACACCTTC. The chain carries TRBV2 and TRBJ1-2, with D unresolved. The CDR3 is 14 amino acids. Germline CDR1 is SNHLY and CDR2 is FYNNEI. V shed 7 bases and J shed 5 bases, with 17 bases lying between them.

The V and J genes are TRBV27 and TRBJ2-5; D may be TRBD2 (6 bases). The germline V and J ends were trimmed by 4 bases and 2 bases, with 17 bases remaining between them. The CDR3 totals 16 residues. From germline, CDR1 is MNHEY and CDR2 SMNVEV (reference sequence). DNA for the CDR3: TGTGCCAGCAGTTCCCGCGTGCGGGGCTCACAAGAGACCCAGTACTTC. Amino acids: CASSSRVRGSQETQYF.

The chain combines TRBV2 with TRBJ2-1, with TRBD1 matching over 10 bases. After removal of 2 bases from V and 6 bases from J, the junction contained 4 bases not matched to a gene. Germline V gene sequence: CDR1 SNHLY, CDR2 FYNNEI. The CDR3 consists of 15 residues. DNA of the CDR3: TGTGCCAGCAGTGAAAGGAGACAGGGGGCCAATGAGCAGTTCTTC. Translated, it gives CASSERRQGANEQFF. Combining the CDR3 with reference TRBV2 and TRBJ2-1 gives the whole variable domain EPEVTQTPSHQVTQMGQEVILRCVPISNHLYFYWYRQILGQKVEFLVSFYNNEISEKSEIFDDQFSVERPDGSNFTLKIRSTKLEDSAMYFCASSERRQGANEQFFGPGTRLTVL.

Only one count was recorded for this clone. The CDR3 loop reads CASSADRGNIQYF. CDR3 nucleotides: TGTGCCAGCAGCGCCGACAGGGGAAACATTCAGTACTTC. The chain is built from TRBV7-2 and TRBJ2-4, with 8 bases matching TRBD1. CDR3 size: 13 residues. Germline loops: CDR1 SGHTA, CDR2 FQGNSA. V lost 5 bases and J lost 6; bases outside the gene matches: 3.

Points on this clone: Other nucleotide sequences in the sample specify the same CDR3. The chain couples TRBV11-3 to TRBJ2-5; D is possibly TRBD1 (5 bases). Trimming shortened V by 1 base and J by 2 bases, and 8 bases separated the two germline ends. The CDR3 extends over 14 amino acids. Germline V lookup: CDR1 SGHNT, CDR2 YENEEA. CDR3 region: CASSLGTNQETQYF. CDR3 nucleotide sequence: TGTGCCAGCAGCTTAGGGACAAATCAAGAGACCCAGTACTTC. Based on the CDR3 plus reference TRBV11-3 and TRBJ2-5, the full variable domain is EAGVVQSPRYKIIEKKQPVAFWCNPISGHNTLYWYLQNLGQGPELLIRYENEEAVDDSQLPKDRFSAERLKGVDSTLKIQPAELGDSAVYLCASSLGTNQETQYFGPGTRLLVL.

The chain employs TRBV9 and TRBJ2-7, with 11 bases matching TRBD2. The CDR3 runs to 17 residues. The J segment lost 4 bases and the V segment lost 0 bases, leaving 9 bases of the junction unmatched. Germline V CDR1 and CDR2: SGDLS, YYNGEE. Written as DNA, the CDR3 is TGTGCCAGCAGCGTAGAGGCCAGACTAGCGGGGACTTACGAGCAGTACTTC. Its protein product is CASSVEARLAGTYEQYF. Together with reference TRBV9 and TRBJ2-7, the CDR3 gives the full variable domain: DSGVTQTPKHLITATGQRVTLRCSPRSGDLSVYWYQQSLDQGLQFLIQYYNGEERAKGNILERFSAQQFPDLHSELNLSSLELGDSALYFCASSVEARLAGTYEQYFGPGTRLTVT.

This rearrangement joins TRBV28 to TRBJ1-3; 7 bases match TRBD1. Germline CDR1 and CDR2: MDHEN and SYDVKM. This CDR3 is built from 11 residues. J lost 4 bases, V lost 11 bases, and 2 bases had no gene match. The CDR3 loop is CARQGGNTIYF. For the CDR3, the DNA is TGTGCCCGACAGGGAGGAAACACCATATATTTT.

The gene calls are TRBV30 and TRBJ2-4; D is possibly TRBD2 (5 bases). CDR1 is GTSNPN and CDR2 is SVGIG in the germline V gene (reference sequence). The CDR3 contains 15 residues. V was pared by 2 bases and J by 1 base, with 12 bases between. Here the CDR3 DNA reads TGTGCCTGGAGTTTGACACTAGGGGCCAAAAACATTCAGTACTTC. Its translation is CAWSLTLGAKNIQYF.

CDR3: CASSQESGSDTQYF. As DNA, the CDR3 is TGCGCCAGCAGCCAAGAGTCTGGTTCTGATACGCAGTATTTT. The chain is built from TRBV4-3 and TRBJ2-3; no clear D gene. V was clipped by 0 bases and J by 6 bases, with 10 bases between them. This CDR3 is 14 amino acids long. CDR1 is LGHNA and CDR2 is YSLEER in the germline V gene.

The CDR3 region has the DNA TGTGCCAGTACTTCGAGGGGGCAAAATCAGCCCCAGCATTTT. This translates into CASTSRGQNQPQHF. The chain recombines TRBV19 with TRBJ1-5, with TRBD1 matching 7 bases. This CDR3 contains 14 residues. The V and J ends lost 7 bases and 4 bases, in that order; junction bases with no gene match: 7. Germline V CDR1 and CDR2: LNHDA, SQIVND (reference sequence).

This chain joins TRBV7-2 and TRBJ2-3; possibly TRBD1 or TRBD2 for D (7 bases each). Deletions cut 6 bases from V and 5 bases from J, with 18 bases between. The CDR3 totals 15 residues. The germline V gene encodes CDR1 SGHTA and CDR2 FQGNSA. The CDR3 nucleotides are TGTGCCAGCAGTTCAGGGGGGGGTCCACAAGATACGCAGTATTTT. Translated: CASSSGGGPQDTQYF. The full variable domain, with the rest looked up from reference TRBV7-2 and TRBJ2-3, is GAGVSQSPSNKVTEKGKDVELRCDPISGHTALYWYRQSLGQGLEFLIYFQGNSAPDKSGLPSDRFSAERTGGSVSTLTIQRTQQEDSAVYLCASSSGGGPQDTQYFGPGTRLTVL.

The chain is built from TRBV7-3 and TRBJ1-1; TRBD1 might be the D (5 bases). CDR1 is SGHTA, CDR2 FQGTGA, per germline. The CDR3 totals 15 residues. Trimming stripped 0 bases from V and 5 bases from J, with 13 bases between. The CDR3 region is CASSLTGAVGTEAFF. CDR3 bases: TGTGCCAGCAGCTTAACCGGGGCGGTGGGTACTGAAGCTTTCTTT. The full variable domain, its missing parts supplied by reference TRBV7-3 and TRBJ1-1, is GAGVSQTPSNKVTEKGKYVELRCDPISGHTALYWYRQSLGQGPEFLIYFQGTGAADDSGLPNDRFFAVRPEGSVSTLKIQRTERGDSAVYLCASSLTGAVGTEAFFGQGTRLTVV.

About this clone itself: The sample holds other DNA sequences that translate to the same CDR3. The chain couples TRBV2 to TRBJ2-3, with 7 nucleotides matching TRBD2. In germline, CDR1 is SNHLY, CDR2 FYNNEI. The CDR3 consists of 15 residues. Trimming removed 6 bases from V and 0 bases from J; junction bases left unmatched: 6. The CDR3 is CASSGGRASTDTQYF. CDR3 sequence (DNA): TGTGCCAGCAGCGGCGGGAGAGCTAGCACAGATACGCAGTATTTT.

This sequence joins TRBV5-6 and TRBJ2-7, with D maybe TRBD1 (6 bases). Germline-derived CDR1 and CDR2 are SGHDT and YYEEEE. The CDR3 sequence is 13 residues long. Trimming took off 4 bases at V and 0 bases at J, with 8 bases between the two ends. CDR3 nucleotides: TGTGCCAGCAGCGGGGGCTTCTCCTACGAGCAGTACTTC. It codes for CASSGGFSYEQYF. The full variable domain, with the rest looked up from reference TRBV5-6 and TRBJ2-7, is DAGVTQSPTHLIKTRGQQVTLRCSPKSGHDTVSWYQQALGQGPQFIFQYYEEEERQRGNFPDRFSGHQFPNYSSELNVNALLLGDSALYLCASSGGFSYEQYFGPGTRLTVT.

The CDR3 sequence is CASSVGQGDGYTF. The CDR3 DNA follows: TGTGCCAGCAGTGTTGGACAGGGCGACGGCTACACCTTC. V and J are TRBV6-1 and TRBJ1-2, with TRBD1 matching over 8 bases. In germline, CDR1 is MNHNS, CDR2 SASEGT. J was trimmed by 8 bases and V by 4 bases; bases with no gene match: 6. This CDR3 has 13 amino acids.

Written as DNA, the CDR3 is TGTGCCAGCAGTTTTGGGAGGGGGAGCAATCAGCCCCAGCATTTT. It yields the protein CASSFGRGSNQPQHF. The chain has TRBV27 and TRBJ1-5, with a possible D match to TRBD1 (6 bases). This CDR3 is 15 amino acids long. V was pared by 3 bases and J by 1 base, with 10 bases between. Per the germline V gene, CDR1 is MNHEY and CDR2 is SMNVEV (reference sequence).

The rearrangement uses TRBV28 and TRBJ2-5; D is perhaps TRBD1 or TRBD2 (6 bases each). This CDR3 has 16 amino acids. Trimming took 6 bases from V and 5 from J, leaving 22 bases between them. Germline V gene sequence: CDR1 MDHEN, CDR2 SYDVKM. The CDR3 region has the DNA TGTGCCAGCAGGCGACCCCCGCTGACTAGGGGGGAGACCCAGTACTTC. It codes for CASRRPPLTRGETQYF.

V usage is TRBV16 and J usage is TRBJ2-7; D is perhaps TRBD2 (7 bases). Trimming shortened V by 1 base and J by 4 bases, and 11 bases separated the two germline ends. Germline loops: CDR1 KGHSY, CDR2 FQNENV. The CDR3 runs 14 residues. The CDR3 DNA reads TGTGCCAGCAGCCAATTCCGGGGGGCTTACGAGCAGTACTTC. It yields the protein CASSQFRGAYEQYF.

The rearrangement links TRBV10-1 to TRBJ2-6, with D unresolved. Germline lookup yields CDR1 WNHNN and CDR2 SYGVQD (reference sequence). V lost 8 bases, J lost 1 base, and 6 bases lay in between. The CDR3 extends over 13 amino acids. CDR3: CASQESGANVLTF. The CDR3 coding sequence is TGCGCCAGCCAAGAATCTGGGGCCAACGTCCTGACTTTC.

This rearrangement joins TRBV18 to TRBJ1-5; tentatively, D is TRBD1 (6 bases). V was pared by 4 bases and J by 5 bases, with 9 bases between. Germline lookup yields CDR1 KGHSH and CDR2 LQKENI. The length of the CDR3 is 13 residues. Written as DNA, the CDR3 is TGTGCCAGCTCACGGGACATAGATCAGCCCCAGCATTTT. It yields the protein CASSRDIDQPQHF.

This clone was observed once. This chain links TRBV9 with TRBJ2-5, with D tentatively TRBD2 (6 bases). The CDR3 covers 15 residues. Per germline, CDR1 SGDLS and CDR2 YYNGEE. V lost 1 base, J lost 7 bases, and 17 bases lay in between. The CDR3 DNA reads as TGTGCCAGCAGCGTATCGGGGGAGACACCAGGGACCCAGTACTTC. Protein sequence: CASSVSGETPGTQYF. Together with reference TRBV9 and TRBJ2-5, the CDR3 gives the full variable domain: DSGVTQTPKHLITATGQRVTLRCSPRSGDLSVYWYQQSLDQGLQFLIQYYNGEERAKGNILERFSAQQFPDLHSELNLSSLELGDSALYFCASSVSGETPGTQYFGPGTRLLVL.